Below are 6 T cell receptor beta chains sequenced from a single sample in a study of blood T cell repertoires in COVID-19. The protocol was immunoSEQ multiplex PCR, while the TCRdb copy is restricted to in-frame clones and leaves out a portion. The sample holds about 200,000 clones, around four fifths seen once. The material sequenced was peripheral blood. These TCRs come from a human donor with acute or convalescent COVID-19. The donor label of this sample is uncertain.

The count of this clone is one. This rearrangement joins TRBV7-2 to TRBJ1-5, with D perhaps TRBD1 (5 bases). The CDR3 runs 13 residues. Germline lookup yields CDR1 SGHTA and CDR2 FQGNSA. The germline V and J ends were trimmed by 0 bases and 7 bases, with 7 bases remaining between them. CDR3 DNA: TGTGCCAGCAGCTTAGCTGGGGCCCAGCCCCAGCATTTT. It encodes CASSLAGAQPQHF.

This clone appeared a few times. The chain couples TRBV7-8 to TRBJ1-6; D is perhaps TRBD1 (5 bases). V lost 1 base and J 5 bases, leaving 12 bases between the germline ends. The CDR3 spans 16 residues. CDR1 SGHVS and CDR2 FQNEAQ come from the germline V gene. The CDR3 is CASSLVVGLDNSPLHF. CDR3 nucleotide sequence: TGTGCCAGCAGCTTAGTAGTGGGGCTTGATAATTCACCCCTCCACTTT.

CDR3 sequence: CSVDEPSGRRNEQFF. CDR3 DNA sequence: TGCAGCGTTGACGAGCCTAGCGGGAGGAGGAATGAGCAGTTCTTC. This rearrangement joins TRBV29-1 to TRBJ2-1; 11 bases align to TRBD2. Germline V gene sequence: CDR1 SQVTM, CDR2 ANQGSEA. This CDR3 spans 15 amino acids. Trimming cost V 3 bases and J 7 bases; bases outside gene matches: 8.

The V and J genes are TRBV7-2 and TRBJ1-3, with D perhaps TRBD1 (6 bases). Germline assignment: CDR1 SGHTA and CDR2 FQGNSA. With 4 bases removed from V and 4 bases from J, the gap between germline ends came to 11 bases. CDR3 length equals 14 residues. Here the CDR3 DNA reads TGTGCCAGCAGCTCCCAGGGGAACGGAAACACCATATATTTT. Its protein product is CASSSQGNGNTIYF.

V and J are TRBV24-1 and TRBJ2-3; 8 bases agree with TRBD2. CDR3 size: 12 residues. CDR1 is KGHDR and CDR2 is SFDVKD in the germline V gene. Germline trimming cut 12 bases from V and 1 base from J; bases unmatched to any gene: 2. The CDR3 sequence: CAAGGGTDTQYF. As DNA, the CDR3 is TGTGCCGCCGGGGGGGGCACAGATACGCAGTATTTT.

CDR3 DNA sequence: TGTGCCAGCAGTAAGGGGACAGGTCCCCATAATTCACCCCTCCACTTT. Protein sequence: CASSKGTGPHNSPLHF. V gene TRBV2 combines with J gene TRBJ1-6; 8 nucleotides line up with TRBD1. The length of the CDR3 is 16 residues. V lost 5 bases and J lost 5; bases outside the gene matches: 8. Per germline, CDR1 SNHLY and CDR2 FYNNEI. The full variable domain, in which reference TRBV2 and TRBJ1-6 provide the parts outside the CDR3, is EPEVTQTPSHQVTQMGQEVILRCVPISNHLYFYWYRQILGQKVEFLVSFYNNEISEKSEIFDDQFSVERPDGSNFTLKIRSTKLEDSAMYFCASSKGTGPHNSPLHFGNGTRLTVT.